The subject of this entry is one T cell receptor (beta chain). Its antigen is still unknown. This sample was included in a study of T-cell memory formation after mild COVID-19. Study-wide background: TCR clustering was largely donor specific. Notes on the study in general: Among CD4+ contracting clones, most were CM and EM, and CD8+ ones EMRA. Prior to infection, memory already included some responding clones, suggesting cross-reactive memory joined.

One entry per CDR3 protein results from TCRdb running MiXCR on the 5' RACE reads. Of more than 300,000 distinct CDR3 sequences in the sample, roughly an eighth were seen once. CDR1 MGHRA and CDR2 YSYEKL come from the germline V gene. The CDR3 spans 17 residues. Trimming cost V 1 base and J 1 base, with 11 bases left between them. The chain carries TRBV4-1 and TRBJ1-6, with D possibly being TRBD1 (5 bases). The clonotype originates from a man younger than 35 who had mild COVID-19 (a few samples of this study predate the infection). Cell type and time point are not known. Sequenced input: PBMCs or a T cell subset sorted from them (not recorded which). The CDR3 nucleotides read TGCGCCAGCAGCCAAGTCGGCCGGGGGTCCTATAATTCACCCCTCCACTTT. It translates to CASSQVGRGSYNSPLHF.